The entry that follows covers one T cell receptor beta chain sequence. The CDR3 runs 15 residues. V trimming: 5 bases; J trimming: 5 bases; junction bases outside the gene matches: 9. Germline CDR1 SGHTA, CDR2 FQGTGA. Clones were read by immunoSEQ multiplex PCR, and TCRdb kept only the in-frame ones, dropping some. The table shows 150,000 to 200,000 clones, with approximately 94% occurring only once. These data originate in a study of T cell responses to AZD1222 COVID-19 vaccine. The source is an adult in good health. The specimen was peripheral blood, collected on day 0 of AZD1222 vaccination. The chain joins TRBV7-3 to TRBJ1-2, with TRBD1 identical over 9 bases. The chain's CDR3 is CASSMTGQGGYGYTF. The CDR3 bases are TGTGCCAGCAGCATGACGGGACAGGGTGGATATGGCTACACCTTC.